This TCR beta chain came from a study of beta chain features in type 1 diabetes. Expressed TCRB transcripts were sequenced because the entire RNA isolate underwent reverse transcription. Using immunoSEQ multiplex PCR, the repertoire was profiled, and TCRdb retains in-frame clones only, with some absent. The table includes 400,000 to 600,000 clones, approximately 30% detected once. Germline V lookup: CDR1 SGHNT, CDR2 YYREEE (reference sequence). The CDR3 loop spans 15 amino acids. Trimming took 0 bases from V and 4 from J, leaving 11 bases between them. The sequenced sample consisted of naive CD4+ T cells from blood. V usage is TRBV5-4 and J usage is TRBJ1-5; D might be TRBD1 (5 bases). The clonotype originates from a man aged 18 to 30 in good health. CDR3 DNA sequence: TGTGCCAGCAGCTTGGGAGCAGGACAAAATCAGCCCCAGCATTTT. Translation gives CASSLGAGQNQPQHF.